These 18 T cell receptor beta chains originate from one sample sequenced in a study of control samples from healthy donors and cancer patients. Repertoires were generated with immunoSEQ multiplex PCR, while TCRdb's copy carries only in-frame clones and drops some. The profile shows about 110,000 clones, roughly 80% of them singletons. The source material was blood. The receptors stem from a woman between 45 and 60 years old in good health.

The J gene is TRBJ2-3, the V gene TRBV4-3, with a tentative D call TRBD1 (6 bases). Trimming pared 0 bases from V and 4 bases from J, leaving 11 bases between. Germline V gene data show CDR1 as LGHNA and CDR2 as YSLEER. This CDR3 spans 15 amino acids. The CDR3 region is CASSQDGSGADTQYF. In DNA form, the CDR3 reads TGCGCCAGCAGCCAAGATGGTTCAGGGGCAGATACGCAGTATTTT.

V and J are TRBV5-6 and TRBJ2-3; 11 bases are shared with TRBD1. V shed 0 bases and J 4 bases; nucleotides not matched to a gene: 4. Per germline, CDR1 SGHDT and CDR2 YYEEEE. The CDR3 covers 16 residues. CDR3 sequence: CASSLEGQGVADTQYF. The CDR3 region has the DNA TGTGCCAGCAGCTTGGAGGGACAGGGGGTTGCAGATACGCAGTATTTT.

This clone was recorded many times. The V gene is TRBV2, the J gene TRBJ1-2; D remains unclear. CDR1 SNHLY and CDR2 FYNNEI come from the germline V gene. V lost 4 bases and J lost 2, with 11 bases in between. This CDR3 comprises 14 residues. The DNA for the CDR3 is TGTGCCAGCAGTGTGGGGAGCCCGAACTATGGCTACACCTTC. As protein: CASSVGSPNYGYTF.

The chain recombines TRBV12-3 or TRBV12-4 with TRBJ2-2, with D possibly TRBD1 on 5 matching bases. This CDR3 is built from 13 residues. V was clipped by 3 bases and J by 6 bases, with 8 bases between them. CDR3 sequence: CASSFRASGELFF. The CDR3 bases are TGTGCCAGCAGTTTCAGGGCGTCCGGGGAGCTGTTTTTT.

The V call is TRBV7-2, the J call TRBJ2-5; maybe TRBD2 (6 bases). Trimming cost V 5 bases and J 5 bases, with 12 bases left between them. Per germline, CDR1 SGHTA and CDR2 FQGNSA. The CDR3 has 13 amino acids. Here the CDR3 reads CASSHPGGETQYF. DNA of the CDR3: TGTGCCAGCAGCCACCCTGGGGGGGAGACCCAGTACTTC.

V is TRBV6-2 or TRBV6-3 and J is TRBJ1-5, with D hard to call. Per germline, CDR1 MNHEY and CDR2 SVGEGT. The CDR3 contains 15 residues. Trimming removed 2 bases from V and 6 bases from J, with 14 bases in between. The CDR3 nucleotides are TGTGCCAGCAGTTACACCCGGGTAGATTCTCAGCCCCAGCATTTT. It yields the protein CASSYTRVDSQPQHF.

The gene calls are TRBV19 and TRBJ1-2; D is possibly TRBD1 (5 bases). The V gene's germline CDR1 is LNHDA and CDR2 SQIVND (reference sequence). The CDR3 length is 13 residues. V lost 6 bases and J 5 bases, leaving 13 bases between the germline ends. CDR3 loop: CASSLGGVYGYTF. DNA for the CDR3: TGTGCCAGTAGCCTGGGGGGGGTATATGGCTACACCTTC.

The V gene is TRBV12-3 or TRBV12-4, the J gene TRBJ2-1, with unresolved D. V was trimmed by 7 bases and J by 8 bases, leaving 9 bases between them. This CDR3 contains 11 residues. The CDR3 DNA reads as TGTGCCAGCAAATTGCGAGATGAGCAGTTCTTC. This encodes CASKLRDEQFF.

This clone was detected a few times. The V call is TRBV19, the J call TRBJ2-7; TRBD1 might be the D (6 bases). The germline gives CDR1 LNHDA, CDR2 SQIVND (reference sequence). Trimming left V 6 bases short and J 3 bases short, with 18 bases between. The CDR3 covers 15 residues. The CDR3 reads CASRPSSGVGYEQYF. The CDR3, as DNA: TGTGCCAGTAGACCCTCTTCAGGGGTGGGCTACGAGCAGTACTTC.

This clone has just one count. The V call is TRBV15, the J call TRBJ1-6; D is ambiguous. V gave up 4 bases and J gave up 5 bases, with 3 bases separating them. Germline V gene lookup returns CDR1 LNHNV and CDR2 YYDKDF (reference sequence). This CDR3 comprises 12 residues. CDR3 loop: CATSIDNSPLHF. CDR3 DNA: TGTGCCACCAGCATAGATAATTCACCCCTCCACTTT. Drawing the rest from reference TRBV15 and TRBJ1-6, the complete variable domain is DAMVIQNPRYQVTQFGKPVTLSCSQTLNHNVMYWYQQKSSQAPKLLFHYYDKDFNNEADTPDNFQSRRPNTSFCFLDIRSPGLGDTAMYLCATSIDNSPLHFGNGTRLTVT.

As DNA, the CDR3 is TGTGCCAGCAGCTTGGGTCCCGGGACAGGGGTGGGCTACGAGCAGTACTTC. Translated: CASSLGPGTGVGYEQYF. The chain joins TRBV5-6 to TRBJ2-7; 10 bases map to TRBD1. V dropped 0 bases and J dropped 3; count of bases not matched to a gene: 9. Germline values: CDR1 SGHDT, CDR2 YYEEEE. This CDR3 has 17 residues.

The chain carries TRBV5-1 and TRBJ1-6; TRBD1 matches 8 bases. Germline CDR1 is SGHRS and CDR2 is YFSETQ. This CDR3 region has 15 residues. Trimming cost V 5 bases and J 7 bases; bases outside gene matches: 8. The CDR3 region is CASSTGGIANSPLHF. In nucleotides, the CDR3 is TGCGCCAGCAGTACAGGGGGGATCGCCAATTCACCCCTCCACTTT. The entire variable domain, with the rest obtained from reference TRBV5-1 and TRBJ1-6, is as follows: KAGVTQTPRYLIKTRGQQVTLSCSPISGHRSVSWYQQTPGQGLQFLFEYFSETQRNKGNFPGRFSGRQFSNSRSEMNVSTLELGDSALYLCASSTGGIANSPLHFGNGTRLTVT.

The CDR3 DNA sequence: TGTGCCTCCGGAACAGGTCCGTCTACTCCGAACACTGAAGCTTTCTTT. This codes for CASGTGPSTPNTEAFF. The rearrangement uses TRBV10-3 and TRBJ1-1; TRBD1 might be the D (5 bases). Per germline, CDR1 ENHRY and CDR2 SYGVKD. V gave up 11 bases and J gave up 1 base, with 23 bases separating them. CDR3 length equals 16 residues.

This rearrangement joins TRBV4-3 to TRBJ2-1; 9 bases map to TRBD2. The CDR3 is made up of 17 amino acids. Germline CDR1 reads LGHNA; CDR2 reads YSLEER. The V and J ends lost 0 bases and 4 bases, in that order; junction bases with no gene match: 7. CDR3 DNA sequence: TGCGCCAGCAGCCAAGATTCCGGGGCGGGAGGGTACAATGAGCAGTTCTTC. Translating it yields CASSQDSGAGGYNEQFF.

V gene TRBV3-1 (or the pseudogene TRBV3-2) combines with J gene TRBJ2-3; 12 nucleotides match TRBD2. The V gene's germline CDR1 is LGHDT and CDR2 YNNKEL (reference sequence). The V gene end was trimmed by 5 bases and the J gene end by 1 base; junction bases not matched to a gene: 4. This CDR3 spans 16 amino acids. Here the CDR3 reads CASSLRTSGGTDTQYF. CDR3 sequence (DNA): TGTGCCAGCAGCTTAAGGACTAGCGGGGGCACAGATACGCAGTATTTT.

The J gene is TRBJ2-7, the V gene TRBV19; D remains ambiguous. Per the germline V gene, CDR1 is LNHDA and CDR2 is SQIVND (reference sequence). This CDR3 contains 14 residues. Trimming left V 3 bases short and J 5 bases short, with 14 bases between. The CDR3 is CASSINSLGNEQYF. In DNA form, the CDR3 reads TGTGCCAGTAGTATTAACTCACTGGGGAACGAGCAGTACTTC.

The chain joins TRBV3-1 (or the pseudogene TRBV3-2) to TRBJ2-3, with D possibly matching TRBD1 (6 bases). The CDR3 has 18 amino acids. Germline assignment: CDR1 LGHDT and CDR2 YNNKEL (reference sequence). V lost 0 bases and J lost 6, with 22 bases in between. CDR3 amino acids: CASSQERSKIDRRDTQYF. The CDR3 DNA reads TGTGCCAGCAGCCAAGAACGTTCAAAAATCGACAGGCGCGATACGCAGTATTTT.

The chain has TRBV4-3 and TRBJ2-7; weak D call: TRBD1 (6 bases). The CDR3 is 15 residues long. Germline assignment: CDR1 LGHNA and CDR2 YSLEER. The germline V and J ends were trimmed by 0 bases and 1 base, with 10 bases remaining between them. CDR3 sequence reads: CASSQELQGSYEQYF. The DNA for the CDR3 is TGCGCCAGCAGCCAAGAACTACAGGGTTCCTACGAGCAGTACTTC.